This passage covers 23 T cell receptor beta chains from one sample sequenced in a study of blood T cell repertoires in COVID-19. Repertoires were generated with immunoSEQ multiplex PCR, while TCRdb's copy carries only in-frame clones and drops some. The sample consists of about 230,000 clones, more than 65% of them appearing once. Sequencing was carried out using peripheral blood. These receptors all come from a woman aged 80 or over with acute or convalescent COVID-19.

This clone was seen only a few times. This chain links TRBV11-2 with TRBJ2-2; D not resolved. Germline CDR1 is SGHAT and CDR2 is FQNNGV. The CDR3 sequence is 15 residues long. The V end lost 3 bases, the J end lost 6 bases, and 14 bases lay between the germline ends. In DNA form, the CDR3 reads TGTGCCAGCAGCTTCGACTCGCGGAGTCCCGGGGAGCTGTTTTTT. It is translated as CASSFDSRSPGELFF.

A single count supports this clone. CDR3 residues: CASSPGTGRPRASPLHF. CDR3 nucleotide sequence: TGTGCCAGTAGTCCGGGGACAGGGCGCCCGCGGGCATCACCCCTCCACTTT. V gene TRBV19 combines with J gene TRBJ1-6, with 9 bases lining up with TRBD1. V lost 5 bases to trimming and J lost 10 bases; unmatched junction nucleotides: 15. Germline loops: CDR1 LNHDA, CDR2 SQIVND (reference sequence). This CDR3 is built from 17 residues.

CDR3 coding DNA: TGTGCCACCAGTGACCCCCGGACAGGGGGCGGGAAAGCTTTCTTT. Its protein is CATSDPRTGGGKAFF. This chain links TRBV24-1 with TRBJ1-1; 11 bases fit TRBD1. Trimming removed 4 bases from V and 9 bases from J; junction bases left unmatched: 9. CDR3 length equals 15 residues. CDR1 and CDR2 (germline): KGHDR, SFDVKD.

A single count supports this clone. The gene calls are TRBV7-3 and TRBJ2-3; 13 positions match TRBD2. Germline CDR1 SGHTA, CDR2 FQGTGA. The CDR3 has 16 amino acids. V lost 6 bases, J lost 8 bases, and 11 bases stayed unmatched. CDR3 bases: TGTGCCAGCAGTCCTGGACTAGCGGGAGTCGGGGTTACGCAGTATTTT. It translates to CASSPGLAGVGVTQYF.

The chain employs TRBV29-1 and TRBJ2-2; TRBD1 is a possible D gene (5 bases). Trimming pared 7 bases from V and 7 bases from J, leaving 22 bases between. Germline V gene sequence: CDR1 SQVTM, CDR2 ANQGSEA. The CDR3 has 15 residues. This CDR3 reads CSALPVQGMGGELFF. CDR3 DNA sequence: TGCAGCGCCTTACCGGTGCAGGGCATGGGCGGGGAGCTGTTTTTT.

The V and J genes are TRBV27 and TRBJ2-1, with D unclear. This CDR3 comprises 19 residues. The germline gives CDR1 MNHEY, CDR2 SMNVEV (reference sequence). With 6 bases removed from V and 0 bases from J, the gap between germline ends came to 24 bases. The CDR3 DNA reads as TGTGCCAGCAGCCCACGGTCGAACCGCGCGGTAAGCTCCTACAATGAGCAGTTCTTC. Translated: CASSPRSNRAVSSYNEQFF.

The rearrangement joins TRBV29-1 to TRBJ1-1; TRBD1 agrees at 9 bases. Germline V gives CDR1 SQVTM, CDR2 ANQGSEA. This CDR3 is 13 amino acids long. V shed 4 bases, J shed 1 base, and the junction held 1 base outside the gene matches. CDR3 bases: TGCAGCGTTGCGACAGGGGGGAACACTGAAGCTTTCTTT. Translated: CSVATGGNTEAFF.

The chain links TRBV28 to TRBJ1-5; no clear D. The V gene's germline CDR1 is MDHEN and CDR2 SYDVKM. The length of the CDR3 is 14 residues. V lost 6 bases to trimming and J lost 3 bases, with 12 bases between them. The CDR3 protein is CASSGGGYNQPQHF. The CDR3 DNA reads TGTGCCAGCAGCGGAGGAGGGTACAATCAGCCCCAGCATTTT.

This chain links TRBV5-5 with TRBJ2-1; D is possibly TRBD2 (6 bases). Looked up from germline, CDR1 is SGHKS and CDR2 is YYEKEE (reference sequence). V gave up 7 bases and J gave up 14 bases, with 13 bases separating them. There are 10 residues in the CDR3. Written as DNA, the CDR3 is TGTGCCAGCGGGGGGACCTTAGAGTTCTTC. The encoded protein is CASGGTLEFF.

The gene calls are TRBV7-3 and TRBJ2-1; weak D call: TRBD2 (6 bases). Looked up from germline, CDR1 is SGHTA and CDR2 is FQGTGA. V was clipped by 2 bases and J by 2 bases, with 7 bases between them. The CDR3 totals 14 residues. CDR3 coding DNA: TGTGCCAGCAGCTTAGGCGGGACCTACAATGAGCAGTTCTTC. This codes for CASSLGGTYNEQFF.

CDR3 sequence reads: CASTGQGIYEQYF. For the CDR3, the DNA is TGTGCCAGCACCGGACAGGGAATCTACGAGCAGTACTTC. The chain combines TRBV7-2 with TRBJ2-7, with 8 bases matching TRBD1. With 7 bases clipped from V and 3 bases from J, the junction kept 5 bases outside the gene matches. The CDR3 has 13 amino acids. Germline CDR1 SGHTA, CDR2 FQGNSA.

The CDR3 region has the DNA TGCAGCGTTGAAGATGGGGGGACTAGCGGGACAGATACGCAGTATTTT. It translates to CSVEDGGTSGTDTQYF. The rearrangement links TRBV29-1 to TRBJ2-3; TRBD2 aligns across 12 bases. The junction had 4 bases not matched to a gene; V was cut back by 0 bases and J by 3 bases. This CDR3 has 16 residues. Looked up from germline, CDR1 is SQVTM and CDR2 is ANQGSEA.

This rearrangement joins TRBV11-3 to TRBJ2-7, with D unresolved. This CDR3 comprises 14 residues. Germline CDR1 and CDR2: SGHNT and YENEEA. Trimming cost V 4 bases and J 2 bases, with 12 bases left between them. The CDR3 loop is CASSSVNAPYEQYF. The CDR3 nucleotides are TGTGCCAGCAGCTCAGTCAATGCACCCTACGAGCAGTACTTC.

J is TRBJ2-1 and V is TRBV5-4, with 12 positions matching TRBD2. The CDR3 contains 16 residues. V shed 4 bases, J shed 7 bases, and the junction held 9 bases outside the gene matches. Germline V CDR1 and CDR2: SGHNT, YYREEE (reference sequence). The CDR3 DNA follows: TGTGCCAGCAGCCCACTAGCGGGGGGACCGGGGAATGAGCAGTTCTTC. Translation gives CASSPLAGGPGNEQFF.

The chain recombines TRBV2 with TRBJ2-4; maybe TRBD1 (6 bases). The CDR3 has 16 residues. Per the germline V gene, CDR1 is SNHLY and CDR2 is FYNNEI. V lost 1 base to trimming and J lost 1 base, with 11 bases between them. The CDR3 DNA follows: TGTGCCAGCAGTGAAGAGGGACAATTGGCCAAAAACATTCAGTACTTC. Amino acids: CASSEEGQLAKNIQYF.

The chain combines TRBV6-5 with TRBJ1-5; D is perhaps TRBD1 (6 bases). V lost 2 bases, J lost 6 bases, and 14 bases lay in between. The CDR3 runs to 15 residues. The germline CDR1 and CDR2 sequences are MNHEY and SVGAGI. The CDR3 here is CASSYPKQGSQPQHF. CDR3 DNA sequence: TGTGCCAGCAGTTACCCCAAACAGGGAAGTCAGCCCCAGCATTTT.

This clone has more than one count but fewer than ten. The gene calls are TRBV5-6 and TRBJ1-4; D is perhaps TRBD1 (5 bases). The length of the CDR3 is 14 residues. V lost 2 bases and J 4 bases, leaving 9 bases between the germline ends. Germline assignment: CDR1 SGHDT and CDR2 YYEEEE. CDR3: CASSFWGVNEKLFF. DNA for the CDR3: TGTGCCAGCAGCTTTTGGGGCGTTAATGAAAAACTGTTTTTT. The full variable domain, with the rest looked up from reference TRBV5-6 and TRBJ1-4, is DAGVTQSPTHLIKTRGQQVTLRCSPKSGHDTVSWYQQALGQGPQFIFQYYEEEERQRGNFPDRFSGHQFPNYSSELNVNALLLGDSALYLCASSFWGVNEKLFFGSGTQLSVL.

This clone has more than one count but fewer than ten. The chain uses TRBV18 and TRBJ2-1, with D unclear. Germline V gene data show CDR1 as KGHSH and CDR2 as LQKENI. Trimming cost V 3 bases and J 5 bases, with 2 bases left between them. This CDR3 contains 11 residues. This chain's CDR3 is CASSPNNEQFF. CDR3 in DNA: TGTGCCAGCTCACCCAACAATGAGCAGTTCTTC.

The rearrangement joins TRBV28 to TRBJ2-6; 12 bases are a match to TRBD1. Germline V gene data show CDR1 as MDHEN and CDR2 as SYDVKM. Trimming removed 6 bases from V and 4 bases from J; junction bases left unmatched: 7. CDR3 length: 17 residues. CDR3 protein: CASSGDRGLYGANVLTF. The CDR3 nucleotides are TGTGCCAGCAGCGGGGACAGGGGGCTTTACGGGGCCAACGTCCTGACTTTC.

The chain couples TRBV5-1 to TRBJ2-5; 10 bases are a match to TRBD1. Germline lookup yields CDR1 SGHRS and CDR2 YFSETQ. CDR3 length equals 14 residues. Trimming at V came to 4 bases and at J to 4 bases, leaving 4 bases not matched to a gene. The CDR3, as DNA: TGCGCCAGCAGCACGGGGACAGGGGTAGAGACCCAGTACTTC. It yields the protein CASSTGTGVETQYF. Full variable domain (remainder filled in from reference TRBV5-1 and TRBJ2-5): KAGVTQTPRYLIKTRGQQVTLSCSPISGHRSVSWYQQTPGQGLQFLFEYFSETQRNKGNFPGRFSGRQFSNSRSEMNVSTLELGDSALYLCASSTGTGVETQYFGPGTRLLVL.

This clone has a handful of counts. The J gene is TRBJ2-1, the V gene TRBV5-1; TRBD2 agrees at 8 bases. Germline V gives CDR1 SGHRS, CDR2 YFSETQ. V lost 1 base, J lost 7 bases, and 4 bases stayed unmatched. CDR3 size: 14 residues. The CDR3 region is CASSLPGGRNEQFF. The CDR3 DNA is TGCGCCAGCAGCTTGCCGGGGGGGCGGAATGAGCAGTTCTTC.

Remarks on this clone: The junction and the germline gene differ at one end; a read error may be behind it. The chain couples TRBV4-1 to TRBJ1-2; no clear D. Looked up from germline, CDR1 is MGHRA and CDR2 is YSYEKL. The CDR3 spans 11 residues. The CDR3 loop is CASTQPLGYTF. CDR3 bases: TGCGCCAGCACCCAACCCCTAGGCTACACCTTC.

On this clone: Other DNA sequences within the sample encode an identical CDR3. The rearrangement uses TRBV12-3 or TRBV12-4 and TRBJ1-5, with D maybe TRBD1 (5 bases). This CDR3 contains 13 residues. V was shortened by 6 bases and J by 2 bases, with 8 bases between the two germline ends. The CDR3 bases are TGTGCCAGCAGCCTGACAGGCAATCAGCCCCAGCATTTT. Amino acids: CASSLTGNQPQHF.